This entry lists 15 T cell receptor beta chains sequenced from one sample in a study of T cells in Graves' hyperthyroidism and ophthalmopathy. Amplification yielded TCR beta CDR3 regions, with RNA transcripts as the source. The HTBI primer set served for first-round RT-PCR of the TCR CDR3. Using its own MiXCR run on the multiplex PCR reads, TCRdb lists one record per CDR3 protein. The data hold more than 300,000 distinct CDR3 sequences, with about 15% observed a single time. The source material was blood. Source of these receptors: a woman aged 60-75 years with Graves' hyperthyroidism.

This clonotype was observed many times. The chain uses TRBV30 and TRBJ1-5; possible D gene TRBD1, 6 bases. Germline CDR1 reads GTSNPN; CDR2 reads SVGIG (reference sequence). The V gene lost 5 bases and the J gene lost 6 bases, with 14 bases spanning the gap. The CDR3 is made up of 13 amino acids. The CDR3 is CAWAGGPGQPQHF. The CDR3 region has the DNA TGTGCCTGGGCCGGGGGCCCGGGTCAGCCCCAGCATTTT.

This clonotype was detected many times. The chain recombines TRBV7-3 with TRBJ1-1; D gene ambiguous. The CDR3 length is 13 residues. Germline V CDR1 and CDR2: SGHTA, FQGTGA. The V end lost 5 bases, the J end lost 3 bases, and 10 bases lay between the germline ends. The CDR3 DNA reads TGTGCCAGCAGCCAACTCACGGACACTGAAGCTTTCTTT. Translation gives CASSQLTDTEAFF. Combining the CDR3 with reference TRBV7-3 and TRBJ1-1 gives the whole variable domain GAGVSQTPSNKVTEKGKYVELRCDPISGHTALYWYRQSLGQGPEFLIYFQGTGAADDSGLPNDRFFAVRPEGSVSTLKIQRTERGDSAVYLCASSQLTDTEAFFGQGTRLTVV.

In regard to this clonotype: A much more abundant neighbour one base away suggests this may be a read error. The chain carries TRBV5-6 and TRBJ1-1; D remains ambiguous. Germline CDR1 is SGHDT and CDR2 is YYEEEE. The CDR3 runs 15 residues. The DNA for the CDR3 is TGTGCCAGCGGCTTGTACGTGCAGGCCGTCCTTGAAGCTTTCTTT. Translating it yields CASGLYVQAVLEAFF.

The V gene is TRBV5-1, the J gene TRBJ1-2, with 7 bases matching TRBD1. With V trimmed by 5 bases and J by 5 bases, 3 bases remained unmatched. This CDR3 comprises 12 residues. Germline-derived CDR1 and CDR2 are SGHRS and YFSETQ. The CDR3 sequence is CASSEQGYGYTF. DNA of the CDR3: TGCGCCAGCAGTGAACAGGGGTATGGCTACACCTTC.

This clonotype was seen more than once but under ten times. V usage is TRBV7-9 and J usage is TRBJ2-4, with 8 bases fitting TRBD1. Germline V CDR1 and CDR2: SEHNR, FQNEAQ (reference sequence). J gave up 7 bases and V 1 base, and 9 bases lay outside the gene matches. The CDR3 extends over 16 amino acids. The CDR3 reads CASSLGDRPPRNIQYF. CDR3 sequence (DNA): TGTGCCAGCAGCTTAGGGGACAGGCCCCCCAGGAACATTCAGTACTTC.

This clonotype was counted many times. This sequence joins TRBV3-1 and TRBJ2-7; possible D gene TRBD1, 6 bases. Germline lookup yields CDR1 LGHDT and CDR2 YNNKEL (reference sequence). This CDR3 has 15 amino acids. Trimming stripped 4 bases from V and 4 bases from J, with 17 bases between. This CDR3 reads CASSLSRGLAYEQYF. In DNA, the CDR3 is TGTGCCAGCAGCCTGTCCAGGGGATTGGCTTACGAGCAGTACTTC.

This clonotype was seen many times. CDR3 bases: TGCGCCAGCAGCTGGGGTGCAGGGTCCGAGCAGTACTTC. Its translation is CASSWGAGSEQYF. J is TRBJ2-7 and V is TRBV5-1; D might be TRBD1 (5 bases). The CDR3 runs to 13 residues. The germline gives CDR1 SGHRS, CDR2 YFSETQ. Between the trimmed V and J ends, which lost 3 bases and 6 bases, there was a span of 13 bases.

This clonotype showed up just a few times. This chain joins TRBV25-1 and TRBJ1-5, with D perhaps TRBD1 (5 bases). The CDR3 consists of 16 residues. V was cut by 6 bases and J by 0 bases, with 15 bases left in between. CDR1 and CDR2 (germline): MGHDK, SYGVNS. CDR3 DNA: TGTGCCAGCAGGAAGGGGAGCGCGGTTAGCAATCAGCCCCAGCATTTT. It translates to CASRKGSAVSNQPQHF.

This clonotype was seen many times. The chain carries TRBV5-1 and TRBJ2-3; a weak D match, TRBD1 (6 bases). Germline assignment: CDR1 SGHRS and CDR2 YFSETQ. CDR3 length equals 14 residues. V was cut by 1 base and J by 5 bases, with 11 bases left in between. The DNA for the CDR3 is TGCGCCAGCAGCTTGTCTACAGGGAGAGATACGCAGTATTTT. Translated, it gives CASSLSTGRDTQYF.

J is TRBJ2-1 and V is TRBV5-1; a possible D gene is TRBD1 (6 bases). V shed 3 bases and J shed 0 bases, with 16 bases lying between them. Per the germline V gene, CDR1 is SGHRS and CDR2 is YFSETQ. The CDR3 has 17 amino acids. The CDR3 reads CASSSVLGTSSYNEQFF. Written as DNA, the CDR3 is TGCGCCAGCAGCTCCGTCCTAGGGACAAGCTCCTACAATGAGCAGTTCTTC.

This clonotype came up many times. The gene calls are TRBV18 and TRBJ2-5, with TRBD2 identical over 9 bases. CDR3 size: 17 residues. The V segment lost 1 base and the J segment 2 bases; nucleotides outside the gene matches: 8. Germline CDR1 reads KGHSH; CDR2 reads LQKENI. CDR3 nucleotide sequence: TGTGCCAGCTCACCACGATCGGCTAGCGGGATGCAAGAGACCCAGTACTTC. Protein: CASSPRSASGMQETQYF.

Only a few counts were recorded for this clonotype. The CDR3 DNA follows: TGTGCCAGCAGCTCACGGACAGGGGGCTTGGAGACCCAGTACTTC. Translation gives CASSSRTGGLETQYF. The V gene is TRBV28, the J gene TRBJ2-5; 11 nucleotides align to TRBD1. Germline trimming cut 6 bases from V and 5 bases from J; bases unmatched to any gene: 8. The germline V gene encodes CDR1 MDHEN and CDR2 SYDVKM. The CDR3 totals 15 residues.

This clonotype came up a few times. The chain is built from TRBV11-3 and TRBJ2-1; 8 positions agree with TRBD1. V was pared by 6 bases and J by 9 bases, with 4 bases of the junction left unmatched. Germline CDR1 is SGHNT and CDR2 is YENEEA. The CDR3 spans 12 residues. This CDR3 reads CASRDRDGEQFF. In DNA, the CDR3 is TGTGCCAGCAGGGACAGGGACGGTGAGCAGTTCTTC.

This clonotype has at least ten counts. V is TRBV6-6 and J is TRBJ1-3; 8 bases match TRBD1. V lost 0 bases and J lost 3; bases outside the gene matches: 7. The germline CDR1 and CDR2 sequences are MNHNY and SVGAGI (reference sequence). There are 17 residues in the CDR3. CDR3 sequence (DNA): TGTGCCAGCAGTTACTCGAGTCGGACAGGGCTTGGAAACACCATATATTTT. This translates into CASSYSSRTGLGNTIYF.

There are many counts of this clonotype. The chain combines TRBV5-5 with TRBJ2-7; 9 bases are shared with TRBD2. This CDR3 has 15 residues. The germline V gene encodes CDR1 SGHKS and CDR2 YYEKEE (reference sequence). The V segment lost 5 bases and the J segment 0 bases; nucleotides outside the gene matches: 6. This CDR3 is CASRGEREVSYEQYF. The CDR3 bases are TGTGCCAGCAGGGGGGAGCGGGAGGTCTCCTACGAGCAGTACTTC.